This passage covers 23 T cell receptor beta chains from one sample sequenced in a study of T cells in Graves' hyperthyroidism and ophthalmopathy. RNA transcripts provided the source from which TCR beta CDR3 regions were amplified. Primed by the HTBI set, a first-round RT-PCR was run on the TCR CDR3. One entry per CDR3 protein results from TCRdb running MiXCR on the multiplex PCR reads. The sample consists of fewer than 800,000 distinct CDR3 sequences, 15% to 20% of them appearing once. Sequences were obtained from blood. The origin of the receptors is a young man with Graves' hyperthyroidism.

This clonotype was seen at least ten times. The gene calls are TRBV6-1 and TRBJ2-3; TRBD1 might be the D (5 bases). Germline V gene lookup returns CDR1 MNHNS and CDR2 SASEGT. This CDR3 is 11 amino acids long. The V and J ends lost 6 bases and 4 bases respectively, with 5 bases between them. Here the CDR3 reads CASRGPDTQYF. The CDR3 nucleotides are TGTGCCAGCAGGGGGCCAGATACGCAGTATTTT.

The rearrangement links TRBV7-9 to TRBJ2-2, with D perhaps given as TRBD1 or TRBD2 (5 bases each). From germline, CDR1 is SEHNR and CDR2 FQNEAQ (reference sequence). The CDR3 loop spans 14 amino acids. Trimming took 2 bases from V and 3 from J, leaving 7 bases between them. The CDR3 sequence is CASSLQGDTGELFF. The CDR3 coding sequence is TGTGCCAGCAGCTTACAGGGAGACACCGGGGAGCTGTTTTTT.

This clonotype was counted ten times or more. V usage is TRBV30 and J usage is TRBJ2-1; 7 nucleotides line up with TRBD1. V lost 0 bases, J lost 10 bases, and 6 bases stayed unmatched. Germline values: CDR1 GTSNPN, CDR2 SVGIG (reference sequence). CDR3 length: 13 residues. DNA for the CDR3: TGTGCCTGGAGTGTACAAGGGGGCCAGGAGCAGTTCTTC. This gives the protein CAWSVQGGQEQFF.

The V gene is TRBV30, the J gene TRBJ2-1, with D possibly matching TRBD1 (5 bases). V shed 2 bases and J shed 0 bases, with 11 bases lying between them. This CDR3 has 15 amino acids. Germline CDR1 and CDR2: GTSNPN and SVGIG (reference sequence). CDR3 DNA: TGTGCCTGGAGTAAAGGGGCTAGCTCCTACAATGAGCAGTTCTTC. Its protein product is CAWSKGASSYNEQFF.

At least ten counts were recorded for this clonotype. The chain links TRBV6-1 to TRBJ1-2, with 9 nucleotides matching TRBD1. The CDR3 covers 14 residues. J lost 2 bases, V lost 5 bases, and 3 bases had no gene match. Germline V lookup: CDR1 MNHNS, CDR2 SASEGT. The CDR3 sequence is CASSWDRENYGYTF. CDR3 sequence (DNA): TGTGCCAGCAGTTGGGACAGGGAGAACTATGGCTACACCTTC.

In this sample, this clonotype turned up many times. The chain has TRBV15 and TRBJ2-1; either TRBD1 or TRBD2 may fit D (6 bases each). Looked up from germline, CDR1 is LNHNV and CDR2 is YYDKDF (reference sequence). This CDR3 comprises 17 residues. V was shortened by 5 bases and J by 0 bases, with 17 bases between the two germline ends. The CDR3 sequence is CATSRPGGGTSYNEQFF. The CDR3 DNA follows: TGTGCCACCAGCCGCCCTGGGGGCGGGACCTCCTACAATGAGCAGTTCTTC.

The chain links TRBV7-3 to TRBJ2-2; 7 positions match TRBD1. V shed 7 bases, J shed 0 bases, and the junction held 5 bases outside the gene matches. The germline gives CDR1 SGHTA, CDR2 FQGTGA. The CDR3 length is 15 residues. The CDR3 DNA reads TGTGCCAGCACCCTGGGACAGCCGAACACCGGGGAGCTGTTTTTT. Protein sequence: CASTLGQPNTGELFF.

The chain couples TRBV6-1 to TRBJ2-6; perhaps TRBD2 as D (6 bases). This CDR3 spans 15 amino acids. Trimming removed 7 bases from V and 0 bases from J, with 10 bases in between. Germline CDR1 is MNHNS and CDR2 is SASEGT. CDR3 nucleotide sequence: TGTGCCAGCAACGGAGGGGACTCTGGGGCCAACGTCCTGACTTTC. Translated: CASNGGDSGANVLTF.

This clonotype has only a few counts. Here the CDR3 reads CASSSDIGGSGDTQYF. The CDR3 DNA reads as TGTGCCAGCAGCTCTGACATCGGCGGGAGTGGAGATACGCAGTATTTT. The chain couples TRBV9 to TRBJ2-3; 7 bases agree with TRBD2. The CDR3 spans 16 residues. V trimming: 4 bases; J trimming: 5 bases; junction bases outside the gene matches: 13. Germline lookup yields CDR1 SGDLS and CDR2 YYNGEE. The whole variable domain, remainder taken from reference TRBV9 and TRBJ2-3, is DSGVTQTPKHLITATGQRVTLRCSPRSGDLSVYWYQQSLDQGLQFLIQYYNGEERAKGNILERFSAQQFPDLHSELNLSSLELGDSALYFCASSSDIGGSGDTQYFGPGTRLTVL.

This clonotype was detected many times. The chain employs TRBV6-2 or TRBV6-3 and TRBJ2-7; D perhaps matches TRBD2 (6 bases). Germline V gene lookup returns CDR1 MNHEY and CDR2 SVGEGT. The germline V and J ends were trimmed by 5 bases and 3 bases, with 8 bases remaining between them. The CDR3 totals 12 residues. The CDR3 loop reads CASSRRGYEQYF. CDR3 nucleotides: TGTGCCAGCAGTAGGAGGGGCTACGAGCAGTACTTC.

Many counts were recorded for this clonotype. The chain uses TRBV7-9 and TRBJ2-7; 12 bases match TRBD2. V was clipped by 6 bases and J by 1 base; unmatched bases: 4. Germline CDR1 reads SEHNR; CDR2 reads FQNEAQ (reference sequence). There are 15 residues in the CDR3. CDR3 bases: TGTGCCAGCAGTTTTCTAGCGGGAGGGTCCTACGAGCAGTACTTC. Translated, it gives CASSFLAGGSYEQYF.

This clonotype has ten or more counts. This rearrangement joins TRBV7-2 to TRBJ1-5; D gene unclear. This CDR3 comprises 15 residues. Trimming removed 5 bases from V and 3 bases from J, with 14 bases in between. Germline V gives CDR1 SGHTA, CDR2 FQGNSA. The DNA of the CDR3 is TGTGCCAGCAGCGACCCAAGCTCGGTCAATCAGCCCCAGCATTTT. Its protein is CASSDPSSVNQPQHF.

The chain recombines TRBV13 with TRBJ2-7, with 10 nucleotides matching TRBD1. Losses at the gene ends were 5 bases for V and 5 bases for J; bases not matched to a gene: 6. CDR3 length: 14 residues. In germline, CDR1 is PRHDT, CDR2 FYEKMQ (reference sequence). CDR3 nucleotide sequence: TGTGCCAGCAGCATCGTAGGACAGGGGGACGAGCAGTACTTC. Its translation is CASSIVGQGDEQYF. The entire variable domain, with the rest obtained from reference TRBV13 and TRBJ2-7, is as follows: AAGVIQSPRHLIKEKRETATLKCYPIPRHDTVYWYQQGPGQDPQFLISFYEKMQSDKGSIPDRFSAQQFSDYHSELNMSSLELGDSALYFCASSIVGQGDEQYFGPGTRLTVT.

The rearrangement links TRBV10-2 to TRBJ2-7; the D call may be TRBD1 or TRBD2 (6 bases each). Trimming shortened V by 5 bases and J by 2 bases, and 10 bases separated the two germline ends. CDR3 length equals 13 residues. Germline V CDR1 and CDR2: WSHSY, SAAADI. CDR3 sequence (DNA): TGCGCCAGCAGTAAGGGGGGCCCCTACGAGCAGTACTTC. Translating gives CASSKGGPYEQYF.

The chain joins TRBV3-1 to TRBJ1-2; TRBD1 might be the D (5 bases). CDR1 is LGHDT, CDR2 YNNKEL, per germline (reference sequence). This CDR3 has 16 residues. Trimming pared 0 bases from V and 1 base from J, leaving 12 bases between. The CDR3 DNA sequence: TGTGCCAGCAGCCAAGATTGGGCAGGGATTAACTATGGCTACACCTTC. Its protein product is CASSQDWAGINYGYTF.

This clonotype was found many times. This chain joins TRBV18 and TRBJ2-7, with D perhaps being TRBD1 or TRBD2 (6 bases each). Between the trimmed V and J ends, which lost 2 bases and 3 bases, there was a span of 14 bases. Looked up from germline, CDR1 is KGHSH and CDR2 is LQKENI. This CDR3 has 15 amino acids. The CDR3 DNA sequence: TGTGCCAGCTCACCAAGGGGGGTGCGCCTCTACGAGCAGTACTTC. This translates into CASSPRGVRLYEQYF.

This CDR3 is CASSLLHQPQHF. For the CDR3, the DNA is TGTGCCAGCAGTCTTTTACACCAGCCCCAGCATTTT. The chain is built from TRBV28 and TRBJ1-5; D is undetermined. The germline V gene encodes CDR1 MDHEN and CDR2 SYDVKM. The CDR3 has 12 residues. Trimming stripped 5 bases from V and 7 bases from J, with 9 bases between.

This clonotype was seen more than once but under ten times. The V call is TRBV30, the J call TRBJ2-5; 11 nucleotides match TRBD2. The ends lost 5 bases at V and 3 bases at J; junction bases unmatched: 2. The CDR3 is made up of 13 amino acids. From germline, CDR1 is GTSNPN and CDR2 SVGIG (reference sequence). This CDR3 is CAWGGLAEETQYF. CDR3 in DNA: TGTGCCTGGGGGGGACTAGCGGAAGAGACCCAGTACTTC.

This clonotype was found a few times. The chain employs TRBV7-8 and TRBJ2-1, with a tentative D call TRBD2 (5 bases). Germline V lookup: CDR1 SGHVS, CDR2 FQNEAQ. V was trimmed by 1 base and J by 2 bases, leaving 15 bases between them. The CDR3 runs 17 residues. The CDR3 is CASSLVVEGVTYNEQFF. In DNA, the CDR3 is TGTGCCAGCAGCTTAGTTGTCGAGGGAGTCACCTACAATGAGCAGTTCTTC.

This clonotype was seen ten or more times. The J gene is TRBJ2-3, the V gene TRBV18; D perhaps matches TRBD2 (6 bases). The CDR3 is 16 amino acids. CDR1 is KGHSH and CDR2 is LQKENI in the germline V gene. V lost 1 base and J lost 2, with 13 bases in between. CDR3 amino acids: CASSPLGSGSTDTQYF. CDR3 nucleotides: TGTGCCAGCTCACCACTGGGAAGCGGGTCCACAGATACGCAGTATTTT.

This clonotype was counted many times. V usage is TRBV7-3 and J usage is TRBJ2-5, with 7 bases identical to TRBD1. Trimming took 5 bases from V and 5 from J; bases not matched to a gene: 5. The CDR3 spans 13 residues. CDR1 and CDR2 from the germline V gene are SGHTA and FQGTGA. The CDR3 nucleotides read TGTGCCAGCAGCGCGACAGGGACCGAGACCCAGTACTTC. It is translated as CASSATGTETQYF.

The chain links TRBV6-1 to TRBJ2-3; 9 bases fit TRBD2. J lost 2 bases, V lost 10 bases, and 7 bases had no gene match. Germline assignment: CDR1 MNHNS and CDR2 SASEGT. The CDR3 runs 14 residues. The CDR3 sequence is CATKREELTDTQYF. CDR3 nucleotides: TGTGCCACCAAGCGGGAGGAACTCACAGATACGCAGTATTTT.

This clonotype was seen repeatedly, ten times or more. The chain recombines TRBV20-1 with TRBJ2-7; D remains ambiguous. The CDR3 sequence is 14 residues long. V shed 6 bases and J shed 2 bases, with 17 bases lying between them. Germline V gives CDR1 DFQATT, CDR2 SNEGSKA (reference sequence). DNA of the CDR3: TGCAGTGCCAGACCGGGCCAGGATCCCTACGAGCAGTACTTC. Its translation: CSARPGQDPYEQYF.